The 15 T cell receptor beta chains presented below share a single source sample, sequenced in a study of blood T cell repertoires in COVID-19. Generated by immunoSEQ multiplex PCR, the TCRdb table keeps only in-frame clones and is missing some. The table shows hundreds of thousands of clones, with about 90% occurring only once. The sample comprised PBMCs or T cells enriched from blood (not recorded which). Receptor source: a woman aged 25 to 45 who had recovered from COVID-19.

This clone appeared a few times. The chain is built from TRBV7-6 and TRBJ2-1, with TRBD2 matching over 9 bases. From germline, CDR1 is SGHVS and CDR2 FNYEAQ. With 0 bases clipped from V and 5 bases from J, the junction kept 8 bases outside the gene matches. There are 17 residues in the CDR3. DNA for the CDR3: TGTGCCAGCAGCTTAGCGTCCAGCGGGAGGATGGACAATGAGCAGTTCTTC. It codes for CASSLASSGRMDNEQFF.

V is TRBV19 and J is TRBJ1-3; 7 positions match TRBD1. CDR3 length: 16 residues. Germline V CDR1 and CDR2: LNHDA, SQIVND (reference sequence). The V segment lost 4 bases and the J segment 4 bases; nucleotides outside the gene matches: 10. CDR3 loop: CASSNPTGRGGNTIYF. CDR3 coding DNA: TGTGCCAGTAGTAACCCGACAGGGAGAGGAGGAAACACCATATATTTT.

V gene TRBV7-9 combines with J gene TRBJ1-1, with TRBD1 matching over 8 bases. This CDR3 contains 13 residues. The germline CDR1 and CDR2 sequences are SEHNR and FQNEAQ (reference sequence). Germline trimming cut 6 bases from V and 8 bases from J; bases unmatched to any gene: 8. The CDR3 sequence is CASSPDRVGEAFF. The CDR3 bases are TGTGCCAGCAGTCCGGACAGGGTAGGAGAAGCTTTCTTT. Full variable domain (missing parts from reference TRBV7-9 and TRBJ1-1): DTGVSQNPRHKITKRGQNVTFRCDPISEHNRLYWYRQTLGQGPEFLTYFQNEAQLEKSRLLSDRFSAERPKGSFSTLEIQRTEQGDSAMYLCASSPDRVGEAFFGQGTRLTVV.

The chain is built from TRBV19 and TRBJ1-1; no clear D gene. Trimming left V 6 bases short and J 5 bases short, with 10 bases between. The CDR3 is 12 amino acids. CDR1 is LNHDA and CDR2 is SQIVND in the germline V gene (reference sequence). CDR3 sequence (DNA): TGTGCCAGTAGGAGAGGGTTTACTGAAGCTTTCTTT. Translation: CASRRGFTEAFF.

The V gene is TRBV10-2, the J gene TRBJ2-7; 7 bases align to TRBD1. Germline CDR1 reads WSHSY; CDR2 reads SAAADI. V shed 7 bases, J shed 2 bases, and the junction held 5 bases outside the gene matches. The CDR3 is 13 amino acids. The CDR3 region has the DNA TGCGCCAGCAAGGGACAGCATCCCTACGAGCAGTACTTC. This sequence encodes CASKGQHPYEQYF.

This rearrangement joins TRBV28 to TRBJ1-5; no reliable D call. Trimming cost V 1 base and J 0 bases, with 31 bases left between them. CDR3 length: 23 amino acids. Per the germline V gene, CDR1 is MDHEN and CDR2 is SYDVKM. The CDR3 nucleotides read TGTGCCAGCAGTTTATTAGGTGGAGGCGGACGAAATGAAGAAATATATAGCAATCAGCCCCAGCATTTT. Translation: CASSLLGGGGRNEEIYSNQPQHF.

The gene calls are TRBV4-2 and TRBJ1-5; D uncertain. Germline V gene sequence: CDR1 LGHNA, CDR2 YNFKEQ. Trimming removed 4 bases from V and 1 base from J, with 11 bases in between. The CDR3 loop spans 15 amino acids. For the CDR3, the DNA is TGTGCCAGCAGCCCCGATCCCGGGAGCAATCAGCCCCAGCATTTT. This encodes CASSPDPGSNQPQHF.

A note on this clone: At one of its ends the junction is not consistent with the germline gene, which may arise from a read error. The chain joins TRBV27 to TRBJ2-7, with D perhaps TRBD1 (5 bases). The CDR3 extends over 12 amino acids. In germline, CDR1 is MNHEY, CDR2 SMNVEV (reference sequence). CDR3 amino acids: CASSLRRQRSNF. CDR3 in DNA: TGTGCCAGCAGTTTACGGCGACAGAGGAGTAACTTC.

V and J are TRBV29-1 and TRBJ1-2, with TRBD1 as a possible D gene (5 bases). The CDR3 covers 14 residues. The V and J ends lost 6 bases and 4 bases respectively, with 18 bases between them. Germline lookup yields CDR1 SQVTM and CDR2 ANQGSEA. CDR3 in DNA: TGCAGCGTCCCGCTAGGGGATAGGGTCTATGGCTACACCTTC. Encoded protein: CSVPLGDRVYGYTF.

This chain joins TRBV27 and TRBJ2-1; the match to TRBD2 covers 9 bases. The CDR3 is 17 residues long. V trimming: 5 bases; J trimming: 2 bases; junction bases outside the gene matches: 10. Per germline, CDR1 MNHEY and CDR2 SMNVEV (reference sequence). Here the CDR3 reads CASSLAGTISAYNEQFF. Here the CDR3 DNA reads TGTGCCAGCAGTCTAGCGGGAACCATCAGCGCCTACAATGAGCAGTTCTTC.

This sequence joins TRBV19 and TRBJ2-1; D is unresolved. Trimming left V 9 bases short and J 5 bases short, with 14 bases between. Germline V gene data show CDR1 as LNHDA and CDR2 as SQIVND (reference sequence). This CDR3 spans 13 amino acids. The CDR3 DNA sequence: TGTGCCAGCAGAACTGGGCAGGACAATGAGCAGTTCTTC. Encoded protein: CASRTGQDNEQFF.

This clone was seen once. CDR3 nucleotide sequence: TGTGCCAGCAGTGAATGGGGACAGGGAGTTCCCTACGAGCAGTACTTC. Its protein is CASSEWGQGVPYEQYF. This chain joins TRBV6-1 and TRBJ2-7; 9 bases fit TRBD1. CDR1 and CDR2 from the germline V gene are MNHNS and SASEGT. After removal of 2 bases from V and 2 bases from J, the junction contained 7 bases not matched to a gene. This CDR3 is built from 16 residues.

The V and J genes are TRBV5-1 and TRBJ1-1; 8 bases map to TRBD1. V was pared by 4 bases and J by 3 bases, with 14 bases of the junction left unmatched. Germline CDR1 and CDR2: SGHRS and YFSETQ. The CDR3 is 17 amino acids. CDR3 DNA sequence: TGCGCCAGCAGCGGGGGACAGGCGTTTGGGTTGGACACTGAAGCTTTCTTT. Its protein product is CASSGGQAFGLDTEAFF.

The chain carries TRBV6-5 and TRBJ2-7; D not resolved. Trimming removed 10 bases from V and 0 bases from J, with 10 bases in between. CDR3 length equals 12 residues. Germline-derived CDR1 and CDR2 are MNHEY and SVGAGI. CDR3: CATGTSSYEQYF. The CDR3 DNA follows: TGTGCCACGGGTACCTCCTCCTACGAGCAGTACTTC.

This clone was detected only once. This rearrangement joins TRBV5-1 to TRBJ2-1; 9 nucleotides agree with TRBD2. The length of the CDR3 is 15 residues. Trimming took 1 base from V and 15 from J; bases not matched to a gene: 14. The germline V gene encodes CDR1 SGHRS and CDR2 YFSETQ. The CDR3 is CASSLSGISGRGGFF. CDR3 DNA: TGCGCCAGCAGCTTGAGCGGTATTAGCGGGAGAGGGGGGTTCTTC. Complete variable domain (other parts from reference TRBV5-1 and TRBJ2-1): KAGVTQTPRYLIKTRGQQVTLSCSPISGHRSVSWYQQTPGQGLQFLFEYFSETQRNKGNFPGRFSGRQFSNSRSEMNVSTLELGDSALYLCASSLSGISGRGGFFGPGTRLTVL.